These 21 T cell receptor beta chains originate from one sample sequenced in a study of blood T cell repertoires in COVID-19. Produced via immunoSEQ multiplex PCR; TCRdb's table is partial and in-frame only. There are 65,000 or so clones in the sample; 80% to 90% occur only once, and around 14% lies in the top ten. The sample comprised peripheral blood. These receptors were taken from a man at least 80 years old with acute or convalescent COVID-19.

The rearrangement links TRBV14 to TRBJ1-2; a possible D gene is TRBD1 (5 bases). Deletions cut 1 base from V and 7 bases from J, with 22 bases between. In germline, CDR1 is SGHDN, CDR2 FVKESK. This CDR3 is built from 17 residues. The DNA for the CDR3 is TGTGCCAGCAGCCAAGGGGGGTGGGGAGGTGCTACCGGTGGCTACACCTTC. Translating it yields CASSQGGWGGATGGYTF. The whole variable domain, filled in from reference TRBV14 and TRBJ1-2, reads EAGVTQFPSHSVIEKGQTVTLRCDPISGHDNLYWYRRVMGKEIKFLLHFVKESKQDESGMPNNRFLAERTGGTYSTLKVQPAELEDSGVYFCASSQGGWGGATGGYTFGSGTRLTVV.

This clone has only a few counts. The chain combines TRBV2 with TRBJ1-4, with a tentative D call TRBD1 (5 bases). The germline V and J ends were trimmed by 4 bases and 8 bases, with 11 bases remaining between them. CDR1 and CDR2 from the germline V gene are SNHLY and FYNNEI. The CDR3 extends over 13 amino acids. CDR3 nucleotides: TGTGCCAGCAGTGTCAGGGAAGGAGAAAAACTGTTTTTT. Encoded protein: CASSVREGEKLFF.

The rearrangement links TRBV7-9 to TRBJ2-7; D gene uncertain. Germline CDR1 SEHNR, CDR2 FQNEAQ (reference sequence). Trimming shortened V by 5 bases and J by 3 bases, and 5 bases separated the two germline ends. This CDR3 contains 11 residues. CDR3 nucleotide sequence: TGTGCCAGCAGCATCCACTACGAGCAGTACTTC. Translating gives CASSIHYEQYF.

This sequence joins TRBV7-3 and TRBJ2-1, with 7 bases lining up with TRBD1. V was clipped by 4 bases and J by 3 bases; unmatched bases: 3. The CDR3 is made up of 14 amino acids. Germline CDR1 reads SGHTA; CDR2 reads FQGTGA. The DNA of the CDR3 is TGTGCCAGCAGCTCGGGACAGCTCTACAATGAGCAGTTCTTC. Translating it yields CASSSGQLYNEQFF.

The chain links TRBV5-6 to TRBJ1-5, with D perhaps matching TRBD1 (6 bases). Germline-derived CDR1 and CDR2 are SGHDT and YYEEEE. This CDR3 region has 16 residues. Trimming stripped 4 bases from V and 5 bases from J, with 19 bases between. The CDR3 is CASSQFADRGYQPQHF. The CDR3 coding sequence is TGTGCCAGCAGCCAGTTTGCGGACAGAGGATATCAGCCCCAGCATTTT.

The chain couples TRBV7-8 to TRBJ1-2, with TRBD1 as a possible D gene (6 bases). Trimming left V 6 bases short and J 1 base short, with 9 bases between. This CDR3 has 13 amino acids. Germline V gene data show CDR1 as SGHVS and CDR2 as FQNEAQ. For the CDR3, the DNA is TGTGCCAGCAGGTTGGACAGTAACTATGGCTACACCTTC. It is translated as CASRLDSNYGYTF.

The chain is built from TRBV11-2 and TRBJ1-6; 9 nucleotides line up with TRBD1. Per the germline V gene, CDR1 is SGHAT and CDR2 is FQNNGV. The CDR3 is 16 amino acids. V shed 6 bases, J shed 2 bases, and the junction held 5 bases outside the gene matches. CDR3: CASRQQGAPYNSPLHF. CDR3 sequence (DNA): TGTGCCAGCAGACAACAGGGGGCACCCTATAATTCACCCCTCCACTTT.

This rearrangement joins TRBV2 to TRBJ1-3; weak D call: TRBD1 (6 bases). The CDR3 length is 14 residues. The V end was cut by 7 bases, the J end by 0 bases, with 10 bases between. The germline V gene encodes CDR1 SNHLY and CDR2 FYNNEI. Here the CDR3 DNA reads TGTGCCAGCACAGGACAGCCCTCTGGAAACACCATATATTTT. It yields the protein CASTGQPSGNTIYF.

V and J are TRBV18 and TRBJ2-5, with TRBD1 as a possible D gene (6 bases). There are 14 residues in the CDR3. Germline CDR1 KGHSH, CDR2 LQKENI. V was clipped by 2 bases and J by 7 bases, with 14 bases between them. The CDR3 loop is CASSPGTTSRTQYF. The CDR3 region has the DNA TGTGCCAGCTCACCAGGGACAACAAGCAGGACCCAGTACTTC.

V gene TRBV18 combines with J gene TRBJ1-2, with D perhaps matching TRBD1 (5 bases). The germline V and J ends were trimmed by 2 bases and 4 bases, with 8 bases remaining between them. CDR1 KGHSH and CDR2 LQKENI come from the germline V gene. The CDR3 extends over 13 amino acids. The CDR3 spells CASSPSQGYGYTF. The CDR3 DNA reads TGTGCCAGCTCACCATCTCAGGGCTATGGCTACACCTTC.

V and J are TRBV18 and TRBJ1-6; the D is unclear. The CDR3 contains 17 residues. Trimming took 6 bases from V and 2 from J, leaving 17 bases between them. The germline V gene encodes CDR1 KGHSH and CDR2 LQKENI. The CDR3 coding sequence is TGTGCCAGCTCGACCCTTCGTCAGGCCACCTATAATTCACCCCTCCACTTT. It is translated as CASSTLRQATYNSPLHF.

The chain links TRBV11-2 to TRBJ1-1; D may be TRBD1 (5 bases). Deletions cut 6 bases from V and 0 bases from J, with 11 bases between. CDR1 and CDR2 from the germline V gene are SGHAT and FQNNGV. This CDR3 has 14 residues. CDR3 nucleotides: TGTGCCAGCAGAAGACAGTACATGAACACTGAAGCTTTCTTT. Protein: CASRRQYMNTEAFF.

The genes are TRBV13 and TRBJ1-1; D is perhaps TRBD1 (5 bases). Trimming pared 1 base from V and 4 bases from J, leaving 13 bases between. Germline CDR1 is PRHDT and CDR2 is FYEKMQ (reference sequence). This CDR3 spans 15 amino acids. Here the CDR3 DNA reads TGTGCCAGCAGCTTAGTGTCAGGGATGGGCACTGAAGCTTTCTTT. Residues: CASSLVSGMGTEAFF.

The CDR3 DNA is TGTGCCAGCAGCCCCCAGGGGACAGTTAGTTCACCCCTCCACTTT. Protein: CASSPQGTVSSPLHF. This rearrangement joins TRBV7-2 to TRBJ1-6; 7 bases are a match to TRBD1. With V trimmed by 5 bases and J by 9 bases, 10 bases remained unmatched. CDR3 length equals 15 residues. Looked up from germline, CDR1 is SGHTA and CDR2 is FQGNSA. Together with reference TRBV7-2 and TRBJ1-6, the CDR3 gives the full variable domain: GAGVSQSPSNKVTEKGKDVELRCDPISGHTALYWYRQSLGQGLEFLIYFQGNSAPDKSGLPSDRFSAERTGGSVSTLTIQRTQQEDSAVYLCASSPQGTVSSPLHFGNGTRLTVT.

The V and J genes are TRBV27 and TRBJ1-6; D call uncertain. Trimming removed 1 base from V and 7 bases from J, with 11 bases in between. The length of the CDR3 is 15 residues. The V gene's germline CDR1 is MNHEY and CDR2 SMNVEV (reference sequence). This CDR3 is CASSLCPGCNSPLHF. CDR3 DNA: TGTGCCAGCAGTTTATGCCCGGGGTGCAATTCACCCCTCCACTTT.

V and J are TRBV7-2 and TRBJ1-1, with 11 positions matching TRBD1. Germline trimming cut 6 bases from V and 1 base from J; bases unmatched to any gene: 4. The CDR3 loop spans 15 amino acids. Germline assignment: CDR1 SGHTA and CDR2 FQGNSA. CDR3 amino acids: CASRGTGGKNTEAFF. CDR3 in DNA: TGTGCCAGCAGAGGGACAGGGGGAAAGAACACTGAAGCTTTCTTT.

V gene TRBV18 combines with J gene TRBJ1-2, with D possibly matching TRBD1 (5 bases). V lost 6 bases to trimming and J lost 0 bases, with 17 bases between them. In germline, CDR1 is KGHSH, CDR2 LQKENI. The CDR3 covers 16 residues. DNA for the CDR3: TGTGCCAGCTCTGACACGGTACGGGGGGCTAACTATGGCTACACCTTC. This sequence encodes CASSDTVRGANYGYTF.

The chain joins TRBV3-1 (or the pseudogene TRBV3-2) to TRBJ2-5, with TRBD2 matching 7 bases. CDR3 length: 14 residues. In germline, CDR1 is LGHDT, CDR2 YNNKEL (reference sequence). The V gene end was trimmed by 3 bases and the J gene end by 5 bases; junction bases not matched to a gene: 6. The CDR3 DNA follows: TGTGCCAGCAGCCAGTTGCGCGGGGGTGAGACCCAGTACTTC. This translates into CASSQLRGGETQYF.

This chain joins TRBV18 and TRBJ1-2, with TRBD1 as a possible D gene (6 bases). V lost 2 bases and J lost 5, with 15 bases in between. From germline, CDR1 is KGHSH and CDR2 LQKENI. The CDR3 is 15 amino acids. CDR3 loop: CASSPSTGTLYGYTF. The CDR3 DNA reads TGTGCCAGCTCACCATCTACAGGGACCCTTTATGGCTACACCTTC.

This clone was seen only once. This rearrangement joins TRBV30 to TRBJ1-5, with D tentatively TRBD1 (6 bases). V was clipped by 0 bases and J by 3 bases, with 12 bases between them. CDR1 is GTSNPN and CDR2 is SVGIG in the germline V gene (reference sequence). This CDR3 spans 15 amino acids. This CDR3 reads CAWSVQGPPNQPQHF. The CDR3, as DNA: TGTGCCTGGAGTGTACAGGGACCGCCCAATCAGCCCCAGCATTTT.

The V gene is TRBV6-5, the J gene TRBJ2-2; TRBD2 matches at 9 bases. Germline V gene lookup returns CDR1 MNHEY and CDR2 SVGAGI. With 2 bases clipped from V and 7 bases from J, the junction kept 5 bases outside the gene matches. This CDR3 comprises 15 residues. The CDR3 region has the DNA TGTGCCAGCAGTTACGGCGGGGGGGCCTTCGGGGAGCTGTTTTTT. It encodes CASSYGGGAFGELFF.